This T cell receptor beta chain was sequenced in a study of T cell responses to AZD1222 COVID-19 vaccine. The study, taken as a whole, reports: Compared with day 0, the breadth and depth of the Spike-specific TCR repertoire rose significantly after two doses of AZD1222. Mostly white British, mostly female donors; authors suggested clonal diversity may be underestimated. Repertoires were collected only later (after the peak T cell response had occurred).

This CDR3 comprises 15 residues. The germline gives CDR1 SGHRS, CDR2 YFSETQ. J lost 3 bases, V lost 4 bases, and 10 bases had no gene match. Points on this clone: Its target is not known.

Clones were sequenced by immunoSEQ multiplex PCR, and TCRdb holds only the in-frame ones, with some missing. The sample lists around 110,000 clones; almost 90% were seen once. Sample: peripheral blood, taken on day 0 of AZD1222 vaccination. The TCR originated in an adult in good health. The chain links TRBV5-1 to TRBJ2-7; TRBD2 matches 7 bases. This CDR3 reads CASSQTTSSLYEQYF. The CDR3 region has the DNA TGCGCCAGCAGCCAAACGACTAGCTCTCTCTACGAGCAGTACTTC.